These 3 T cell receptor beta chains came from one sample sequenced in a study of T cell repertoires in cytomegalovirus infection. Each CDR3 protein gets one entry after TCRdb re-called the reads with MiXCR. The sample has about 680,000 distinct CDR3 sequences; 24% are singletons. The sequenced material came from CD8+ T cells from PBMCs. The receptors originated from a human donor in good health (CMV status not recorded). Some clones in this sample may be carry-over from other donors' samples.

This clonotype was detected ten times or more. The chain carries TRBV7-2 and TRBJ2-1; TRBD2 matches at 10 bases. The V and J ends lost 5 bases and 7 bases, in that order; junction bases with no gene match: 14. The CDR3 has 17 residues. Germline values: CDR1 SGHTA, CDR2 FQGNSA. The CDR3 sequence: CASSLIYTLAGDNEQFF. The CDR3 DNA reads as TGTGCCAGCAGCCTTATCTATACCCTAGCGGGGGATAATGAGCAGTTCTTC.

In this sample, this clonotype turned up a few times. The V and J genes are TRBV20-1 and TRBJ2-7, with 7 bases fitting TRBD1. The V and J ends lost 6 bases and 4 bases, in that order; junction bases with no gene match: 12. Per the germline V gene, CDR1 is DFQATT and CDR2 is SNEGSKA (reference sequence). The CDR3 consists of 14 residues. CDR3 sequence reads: CSAQGTDLLYEQYF. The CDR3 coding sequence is TGCAGTGCGCAAGGGACAGACCTCTTATACGAGCAGTACTTC.

The CDR3 DNA is TGTGCCAGCTCGAGCGGGGTTGGTATGAATGAGCAGTTCTTC. As protein: CASSSGVGMNEQFF. The rearrangement joins TRBV27 to TRBJ2-1, with TRBD2 matching 7 bases. CDR3 length: 14 amino acids. The trim removed 8 bases at V and 7 bases at J, leaving 11 bases unmatched. Looked up from germline, CDR1 is MNHEY and CDR2 is SMNVEV (reference sequence).